The 13 T cell receptor beta chains presented below share a single source sample, sequenced in a study of blood T cell repertoires in COVID-19. This table comes from immunoSEQ multiplex PCR, and its TCRdb copy is limited to in-frame clones, with some not included. Of tens of thousands of clones listed, around 78% were seen once; the top ten hold 4.5% to 6%. Source material: peripheral blood. The receptors derive from a human donor in a cohort sampled during active COVID-19.

V is TRBV28 and J is TRBJ2-7; 8 bases are shared with TRBD1. V gave up 4 bases and J gave up 6 bases; unmatched junction bases: 14. Germline CDR1 reads MDHEN; CDR2 reads SYDVKM. The CDR3 length is 16 residues. The CDR3 bases are TGTGCCAGCAGTTCCTTAGGTGGCAGGGGGCTTGGCGAGCAGTACTTC. Protein sequence: CASSSLGGRGLGEQYF.

The J gene is TRBJ2-3, the V gene TRBV7-9; maybe TRBD1 (5 bases). The CDR3 consists of 16 residues. V was clipped by 5 bases and J by 3 bases, with 18 bases between them. Germline V lookup: CDR1 SEHNR, CDR2 FQNEAQ (reference sequence). CDR3 coding DNA: TGTGCCAGCAGCCCCTTTGCCCAGGGTCAGACAGATACGCAGTATTTT. It specifies CASSPFAQGQTDTQYF.

This clone was detected a few times. This chain uses TRBV6-6 with TRBJ2-7; maybe TRBD1 (7 bases). Germline loops: CDR1 MNHNY, CDR2 SVGAGI (reference sequence). V gave up 5 bases and J gave up 1 base, with 21 bases separating them. CDR3 length equals 17 residues. CDR3 sequence (DNA): TGTGCCAGCAGTCGACAGGGCGGAGGGCGAACTTCCTACGAGCAGTACTTC. Protein: CASSRQGGGRTSYEQYF.

The gene calls are TRBV5-4 and TRBJ2-7, with a possible D match to TRBD1 (5 bases). The V end lost 3 bases, the J end lost 5 bases, and 15 bases lay between the germline ends. The CDR3 consists of 14 residues. CDR1 SGHNT and CDR2 YYREEE come from the germline V gene (reference sequence). The CDR3 nucleotides read TGTGCCAGCAGCTCCTCAGAGACAGTTGACGAGCAGTACTTC. It codes for CASSSSETVDEQYF.

This rearrangement joins TRBV27 to TRBJ1-2; 8 nucleotides line up with TRBD1. The V gene's germline CDR1 is MNHEY and CDR2 SMNVEV (reference sequence). The CDR3 has 15 residues. The V gene end was trimmed by 4 bases and the J gene end by 7 bases; junction bases not matched to a gene: 11. Here the CDR3 reads CASSYRDRTGRGYTF. The CDR3 nucleotides are TGTGCCAGCAGTTACCGGGACAGGACAGGTCGTGGCTACACCTTC.

The rearrangement joins TRBV2 to TRBJ1-4; no definite D call. Trimming removed 3 bases at V and 6 bases at J, with 11 bases between. This CDR3 spans 14 amino acids. Germline CDR1 is SNHLY and CDR2 is FYNNEI. The CDR3 nucleotides are TGTGCCAGCAGTGAGTGGGTTGCGGATGAAAAACTGTTTTTT. Its translation is CASSEWVADEKLFF. The full variable domain, with the rest looked up from reference TRBV2 and TRBJ1-4, is EPEVTQTPSHQVTQMGQEVILRCVPISNHLYFYWYRQILGQKVEFLVSFYNNEISEKSEIFDDQFSVERPDGSNFTLKIRSTKLEDSAMYFCASSEWVADEKLFFGSGTQLSVL.

The rearrangement joins TRBV28 to TRBJ2-7; 8 nucleotides line up with TRBD1. The V and J ends lost 2 bases and 0 bases, in that order; junction bases with no gene match: 9. CDR1 is MDHEN and CDR2 is SYDVKM in the germline V gene. The CDR3 loop spans 17 amino acids. Written as DNA, the CDR3 is TGTGCCAGCAGTTTACCAGGGGGCGCTCTTAGCTCCTACGAGCAGTACTTC. Its translation is CASSLPGGALSSYEQYF.

The gene calls are TRBV28 and TRBJ2-7, with D possibly being TRBD1 (5 bases). This CDR3 comprises 14 residues. Trimming took off 4 bases at V and 6 bases at J, with 16 bases between the two ends. Germline V gives CDR1 MDHEN, CDR2 SYDVKM. CDR3 loop: CASSSDATEREQYF. The CDR3 DNA reads TGTGCCAGCAGTTCCGACGCGACAGAACGCGAGCAGTACTTC.

The chain joins TRBV27 to TRBJ1-2; D may be TRBD1 (6 bases). The CDR3 runs to 13 residues. Trimming stripped 5 bases from V and 8 bases from J, with 15 bases between. Per the germline V gene, CDR1 is MNHEY and CDR2 is SMNVEV (reference sequence). Written as DNA, the CDR3 is TGTGCCAGCAGTATACAGGGTTCGCAAGGCTACACCTTC. It codes for CASSIQGSQGYTF.

The J gene is TRBJ1-2, the V gene TRBV5-6; a weak D match, TRBD1 (5 bases). Trimming cost V 4 bases and J 2 bases, with 18 bases left between them. The germline V gene has CDR1 SGHDT and CDR2 YYEEEE. There are 16 residues in the CDR3. CDR3 nucleotides: TGTGCCAGCAGCCTCGGGGGTGGCGGAGTGAACTATGGCTACACCTTC. It encodes CASSLGGGGVNYGYTF.

This clone has just one count. The V and J genes are TRBV6-2 or TRBV6-3 and TRBJ2-7; no firm D call. CDR1 and CDR2 (germline): MNHEY, SVGEGT. The CDR3 runs to 14 residues. V lost 2 bases, J lost 6 bases, and 14 bases lay in between. As DNA, the CDR3 is TGTGCCAGCAGTTACATACAGAGAACCAGCGAGCAGTACTTC. Its protein is CASSYIQRTSEQYF.

V is TRBV5-1 and J is TRBJ2-7; 9 positions match TRBD2. J was trimmed by 3 bases and V by 0 bases; bases with no gene match: 4. CDR3 length: 15 residues. Germline assignment: CDR1 SGHRS and CDR2 YFSETQ. The CDR3 is CASSLGAGGNYEQYF. The CDR3 DNA sequence: TGCGCCAGCAGCTTGGGAGCGGGGGGCAACTACGAGCAGTACTTC.

The J gene is TRBJ1-1, the V gene TRBV4-3, with no clear D. V was cut by 0 bases and J by 8 bases, with 13 bases left in between. This CDR3 has 14 residues. Germline values: CDR1 LGHNA, CDR2 YSLEER. The CDR3 sequence is CASSQEVAPTEAFF. The CDR3 region has the DNA TGCGCCAGCAGCCAAGAGGTGGCACCCACCGAAGCTTTCTTT.